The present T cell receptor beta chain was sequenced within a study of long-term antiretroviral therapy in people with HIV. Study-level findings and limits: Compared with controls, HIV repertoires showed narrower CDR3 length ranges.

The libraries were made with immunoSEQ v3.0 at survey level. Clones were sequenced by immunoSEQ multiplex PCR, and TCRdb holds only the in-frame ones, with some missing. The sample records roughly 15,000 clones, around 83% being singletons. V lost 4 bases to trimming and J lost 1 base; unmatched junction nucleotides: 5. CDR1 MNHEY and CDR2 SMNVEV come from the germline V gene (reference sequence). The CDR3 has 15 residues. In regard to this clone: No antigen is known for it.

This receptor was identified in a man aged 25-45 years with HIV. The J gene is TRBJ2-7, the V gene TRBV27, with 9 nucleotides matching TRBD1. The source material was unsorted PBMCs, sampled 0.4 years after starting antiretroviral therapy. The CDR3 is CASSSGTGFSYEQYF. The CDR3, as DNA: TGTGCCAGCAGTTCCGGGACAGGGTTTTCCTACGAGCAGTACTTC.